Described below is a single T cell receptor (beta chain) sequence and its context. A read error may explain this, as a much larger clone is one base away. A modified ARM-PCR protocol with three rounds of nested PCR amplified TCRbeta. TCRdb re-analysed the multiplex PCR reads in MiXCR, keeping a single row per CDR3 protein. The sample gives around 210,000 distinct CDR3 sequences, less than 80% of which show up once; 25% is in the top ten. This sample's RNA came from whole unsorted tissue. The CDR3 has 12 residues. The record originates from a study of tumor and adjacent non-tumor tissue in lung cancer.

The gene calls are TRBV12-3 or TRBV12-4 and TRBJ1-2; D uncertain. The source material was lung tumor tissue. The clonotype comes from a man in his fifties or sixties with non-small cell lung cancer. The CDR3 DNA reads TGTGCCACCAGTACAAAGAACTATGGCTACACCTTC. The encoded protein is CATSTKNYGYTF.